The 9 T cell receptor beta chains in this list originate from one sample, sequenced in a study of CD8+ T cells in alopecia areata. Extraction of RNA preceded its reverse transcription into cDNA, which served as the sequencing template. Clones were read by immunoSEQ multiplex PCR, and TCRdb kept only the in-frame ones, dropping some. Of tens of thousands of clones listed, approximately 64% were seen once; the top ten hold about 20%. Noted treatment: oral pan-JAK inhibitor, 5-10 mg twice daily. The sequenced sample was CD8+ T cells sorted from blood, obtained at week 24, from a patient treated with tofacitinib. The receptors originated from a human donor with alopecia areata.

V usage is TRBV27 and J usage is TRBJ2-1; 10 nucleotides match TRBD2. V gave up 3 bases and J gave up 7 bases; unmatched junction bases: 9. CDR3 length: 16 amino acids. Germline V gives CDR1 MNHEY, CDR2 SMNVEV (reference sequence). The CDR3 bases are TGTGCCAGCAGTTTGCGGCTAGCGGGGGCGGGGAATGAGCAGTTCTTC. It is translated as CASSLRLAGAGNEQFF.

The V and J genes are TRBV27 and TRBJ2-3; unclear D gene. V was shortened by 0 bases and J by 4 bases, with 23 bases between the two germline ends. Germline V gene sequence: CDR1 MNHEY, CDR2 SMNVEV (reference sequence). This CDR3 comprises 19 residues. The CDR3 reads CASSLSPGLGGSDADTQYF. CDR3 bases: TGTGCCAGCAGTTTATCGCCTGGCCTCGGCGGATCGGATGCAGATACGCAGTATTTT.

The chain employs TRBV14 and TRBJ2-7; D is undetermined. Trimming left V 6 bases short and J 2 bases short, with 14 bases between. This CDR3 has 14 residues. Germline CDR1 reads SGHDN; CDR2 reads FVKESK. CDR3 in amino acids: CASSGYSSTYEQYF. CDR3 bases: TGTGCCAGCAGTGGATACTCTTCTACCTACGAGCAGTACTTC.

V and J are TRBV27 and TRBJ2-5, with 9 nucleotides matching TRBD1. Germline trimming cut 0 bases from V and 0 bases from J; bases unmatched to any gene: 8. Germline values: CDR1 MNHEY, CDR2 SMNVEV (reference sequence). The CDR3 is 18 residues long. CDR3 sequence: CASSLSSRDRVYQETQYF. The CDR3 region has the DNA TGTGCCAGCAGTTTATCAAGTAGGGACAGGGTGTACCAAGAGACCCAGTACTTC.

The CDR3 coding sequence is TGCGCCAGCAGCTTGGGGGCTCTAGCCAAAAACATTCAGTACTTC. It encodes CASSLGALAKNIQYF. The rearrangement uses TRBV5-1 and TRBJ2-4; D is ambiguous. This CDR3 contains 15 residues. CDR1 is SGHRS and CDR2 is YFSETQ in the germline V gene. The germline V and J ends were trimmed by 0 bases and 0 bases, with 7 bases remaining between them.

This clone has a handful of counts. The V gene is TRBV4-3, the J gene TRBJ2-2; no definite D call. The CDR3 is made up of 16 amino acids. Trimming cost V 0 bases and J 5 bases, with 13 bases left between them. CDR1 and CDR2 from the germline V gene are LGHNA and YSLEER. CDR3 nucleotides: TGCGCCAGCAGCCAAGATGGGTTCTCGAGAACCGGGGAGCTGTTTTTT. As protein: CASSQDGFSRTGELFF.

The V and J genes are TRBV29-1 and TRBJ2-7; D is perhaps TRBD1 (5 bases). The germline V gene encodes CDR1 SQVTM and CDR2 ANQGSEA. The CDR3 covers 12 residues. V shed 6 bases and J shed 5 bases, with 14 bases lying between them. CDR3 DNA sequence: TGCAGCGTGGGCCAGGGTGTCCACGAGCAGTACTTC. Its protein is CSVGQGVHEQYF.

This clone was found a few times. This chain joins TRBV5-1 and TRBJ2-7; 9 positions agree with TRBD1. Trimming took 4 bases from V and 4 from J; bases not matched to a gene: 6. The CDR3 is 14 amino acids. Germline assignment: CDR1 SGHRS and CDR2 YFSETQ. The CDR3 DNA is TGCGCCAGCAGCGCAGGGACAGGGAGTTACGAGCAGTACTTC. Amino acids: CASSAGTGSYEQYF.

As DNA, the CDR3 is TGTGCCAGCAGCCAAGATTTGGCCGGGGGGGGTCAGCCCCAGCATTTT. Its translation is CASSQDLAGGGQPQHF. The chain links TRBV4-2 to TRBJ1-5; tentative D call: TRBD1 (5 bases). V lost 0 bases and J 6 bases, leaving 15 bases between the germline ends. CDR1 is LGHNA, CDR2 YNFKEQ, per germline. The CDR3 totals 16 residues.